This T cell receptor (beta chain) is drawn from a study of T-cell memory formation after mild COVID-19. On this clonotype itself: Its cognate antigen is unknown.

Study-wide points: While clones contracting from day 15 to 85 were balanced between CD4 and CD8, later expanders leaned CD4+.

Each CDR3 protein gets one entry after TCRdb re-called the 5' RACE reads with MiXCR. This table holds around 450,000 distinct CDR3 sequences, 20% to 25% found once. Trimming took 4 bases from V and 4 from J; bases not matched to a gene: 6. This CDR3 is 14 amino acids long. Per the germline V gene, CDR1 is SGHDT and CDR2 is YYEEEE. Sequencing was carried out using PBMCs or a T cell subset sorted from them (not recorded which). The sequence was obtained from an adult woman who had mild COVID-19 (a few samples of this study predate the infection). Cell type and time point are not known. This chain joins TRBV5-6 and TRBJ2-7; 9 bases agree with TRBD1. The CDR3 sequence: CASSIGQGKYEQYF. In nucleotides, the CDR3 is TGTGCCAGCAGCATCGGACAGGGGAAGTACGAGCAGTACTTC.